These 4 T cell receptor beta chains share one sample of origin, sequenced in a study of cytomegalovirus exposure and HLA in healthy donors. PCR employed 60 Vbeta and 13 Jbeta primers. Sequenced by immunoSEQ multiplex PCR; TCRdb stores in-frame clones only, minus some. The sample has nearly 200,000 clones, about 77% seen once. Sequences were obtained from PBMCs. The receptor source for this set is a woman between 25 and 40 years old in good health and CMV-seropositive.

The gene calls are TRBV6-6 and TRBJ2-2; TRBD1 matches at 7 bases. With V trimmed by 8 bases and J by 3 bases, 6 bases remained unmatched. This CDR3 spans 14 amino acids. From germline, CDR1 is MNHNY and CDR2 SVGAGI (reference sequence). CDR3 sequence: CASSTQGDTGELFF. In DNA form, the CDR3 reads TGTGCCAGCTCCACCCAGGGGGACACCGGGGAGCTGTTTTTT.

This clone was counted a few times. Here the CDR3 DNA reads TGTGCCAGCTCACCTCACGGGACAGAGAATGAGCAGTTCTTC. Translation gives CASSPHGTENEQFF. J is TRBJ2-1 and V is TRBV18, with 7 bases aligning to TRBD1. CDR3 length: 14 amino acids. V trimming: 3 bases; J trimming: 7 bases; junction bases outside the gene matches: 6. Germline CDR1 is KGHSH and CDR2 is LQKENI.

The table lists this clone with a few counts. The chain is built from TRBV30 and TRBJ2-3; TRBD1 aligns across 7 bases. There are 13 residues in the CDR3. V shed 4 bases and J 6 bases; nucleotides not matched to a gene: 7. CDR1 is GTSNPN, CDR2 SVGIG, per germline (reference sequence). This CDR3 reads CAWTRRGRDTQYF. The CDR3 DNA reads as TGTGCCTGGACCAGAAGGGGGCGGGATACGCAGTATTTT.

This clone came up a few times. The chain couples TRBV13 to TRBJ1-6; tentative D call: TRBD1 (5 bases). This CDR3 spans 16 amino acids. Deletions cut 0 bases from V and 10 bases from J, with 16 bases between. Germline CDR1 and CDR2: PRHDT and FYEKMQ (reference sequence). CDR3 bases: TGTGCCAGCAGCTTAGGTGCTGCAGGGCGGCTCTCACCCCTCCACTTT. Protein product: CASSLGAAGRLSPLHF.